The 12 T cell receptor beta chains given below trace back to one sample, sequenced in a study of cytomegalovirus exposure and HLA in healthy donors. Amplification used 60 Vbeta primers and 13 Jbeta primers. The assay was immunoSEQ multiplex PCR, and TCRdb's table has in-frame clones only and misses some. The data show under 200,000 clones, approximately 88% seen once. Sequencing was done on a sample of PBMCs. The origin of the receptors is a boy aged 2 to 9 in good health and CMV-seronegative.

This clone was seen just once. The chain couples TRBV7-9 to TRBJ2-1; D is perhaps TRBD2 (5 bases). Germline-derived CDR1 and CDR2 are SEHNR and FQNEAQ (reference sequence). Trimming removed 0 bases at V and 0 bases at J, with 9 bases between. CDR3 length equals 16 residues. As DNA, the CDR3 is TGTGCCAGCAGCTTAGCGGACCTAGCCTCCTACAATGAGCAGTTCTTC. Protein: CASSLADLASYNEQFF. Filled out from reference TRBV7-9 and TRBJ2-1, the complete variable domain reads DTGVSQNPRHKITKRGQNVTFRCDPISEHNRLYWYRQTLGQGPEFLTYFQNEAQLEKSRLLSDRFSAERPKGSFSTLEIQRTEQGDSAMYLCASSLADLASYNEQFFGPGTRLTVL.

The chain combines TRBV6-1 with TRBJ1-1; 7 positions agree with TRBD1. V lost 8 bases to trimming and J lost 3 bases; unmatched junction nucleotides: 9. The CDR3 consists of 14 residues. Germline CDR1 and CDR2: MNHNS and SASEGT. For the CDR3, the DNA is TGTGCCAGCCGGATAGACAGGGATTACACTGAAGCTTTCTTT. Translated, it gives CASRIDRDYTEAFF.

This clone was detected once. The gene calls are TRBV5-6 and TRBJ2-7; 7 positions match TRBD1. The CDR3 sequence is 16 residues long. Trimming at V came to 0 bases and at J to 6 bases, leaving 12 bases not matched to a gene. CDR1 is SGHDT, CDR2 YYEEEE, per germline. CDR3: CASSLVDRVFGSEQYF. CDR3 bases: TGTGCCAGCAGCTTGGTTGACAGGGTTTTCGGTAGCGAGCAGTACTTC.

This chain uses TRBV5-1 with TRBJ2-2, with D uncertain. CDR3 length: 14 amino acids. V lost 0 bases and J 4 bases, leaving 7 bases between the germline ends. Germline V gene data show CDR1 as SGHRS and CDR2 as YFSETQ. As DNA, the CDR3 is TGCGCCAGCAGCTTGGGGGCAGGCACCGGGGAGCTGTTTTTT. Its protein product is CASSLGAGTGELFF.

This rearrangement joins TRBV6-1 to TRBJ2-7; TRBD1 aligns across 9 bases. This CDR3 contains 17 residues. Trimming at V came to 4 bases and at J to 5 bases, leaving 15 bases not matched to a gene. Germline assignment: CDR1 MNHNS and CDR2 SASEGT. CDR3 protein: CASSGGVGWDRADEQYF. DNA of the CDR3: TGTGCCAGCAGTGGCGGGGTTGGCTGGGACAGGGCGGACGAGCAGTACTTC.

V usage is TRBV6-5 and J usage is TRBJ2-2; 12 bases are shared with TRBD2. The J segment lost 6 bases and the V segment lost 4 bases, leaving 3 bases of the junction unmatched. The CDR3 sequence is 15 residues long. CDR1 is MNHEY, CDR2 SVGAGI, per germline. The CDR3 nucleotides are TGTGCCAGCAGTTGGACTAGCGGGATCCCCGGGGAGCTGTTTTTT. Encoded protein: CASSWTSGIPGELFF.

This sequence joins TRBV5-6 and TRBJ2-7; TRBD2 matches 7 bases. Trimming took 1 base from V and 7 from J; bases not matched to a gene: 8. The germline V gene encodes CDR1 SGHDT and CDR2 YYEEEE. The CDR3 length is 14 residues. The CDR3 DNA is TGTGCCAGCAGCTTGTACCCTAGCGGAGGTGAGCAGTACTTC. Translating gives CASSLYPSGGEQYF. Full variable domain (remainder filled in from reference TRBV5-6 and TRBJ2-7): DAGVTQSPTHLIKTRGQQVTLRCSPKSGHDTVSWYQQALGQGPQFIFQYYEEEERQRGNFPDRFSGHQFPNYSSELNVNALLLGDSALYLCASSLYPSGGEQYFGPGTRLTVT.

The sample holds one count of this clone. This rearrangement joins TRBV7-8 to TRBJ2-3, with D perhaps TRBD2 (5 bases). The CDR3 runs to 18 residues. Germline lookup yields CDR1 SGHVS and CDR2 FQNEAQ. Trimming pared 5 bases from V and 0 bases from J, leaving 21 bases between. CDR3 nucleotides: TGTGCCAGCAGCCCACCCAAGGTCGCGGGCCCTAGCACAGATACGCAGTATTTT. Its protein product is CASSPPKVAGPSTDTQYF.

The rearrangement uses TRBV5-1 and TRBJ2-5, with TRBD1 as a possible D gene (7 bases). V gave up 8 bases and J gave up 1 base, with 15 bases separating them. CDR1 and CDR2 from the germline V gene are SGHRS and YFSETQ. The CDR3 is 14 residues long. The CDR3 DNA is TGCGCCAGAGCGGCGGGACAGACCCAAGAGACCCAGTACTTC. This translates into CARAAGQTQETQYF. The variable domain in full, completed from reference TRBV5-1 and TRBJ2-5, reads KAGVTQTPRYLIKTRGQQVTLSCSPISGHRSVSWYQQTPGQGLQFLFEYFSETQRNKGNFPGRFSGRQFSNSRSEMNVSTLELGDSALYLCARAAGQTQETQYFGPGTRLLVL.

The chain recombines TRBV5-1 with TRBJ2-3, with D possibly matching TRBD1 (6 bases). The CDR3 contains 15 residues. V gave up 4 bases and J gave up 1 base, with 13 bases separating them. Germline V gene sequence: CDR1 SGHRS, CDR2 YFSETQ. CDR3 DNA: TGCGCCAGCAGCCCCATAGGGGGAGGCACAGATACGCAGTATTTT. Protein: CASSPIGGGTDTQYF. The entire variable domain, with the rest obtained from reference TRBV5-1 and TRBJ2-3, is as follows: KAGVTQTPRYLIKTRGQQVTLSCSPISGHRSVSWYQQTPGQGLQFLFEYFSETQRNKGNFPGRFSGRQFSNSRSEMNVSTLELGDSALYLCASSPIGGGTDTQYFGPGTRLTVL.

This clone was detected only a few times. The chain carries TRBV19 and TRBJ1-5; 7 nucleotides line up with TRBD1. Germline V gives CDR1 LNHDA, CDR2 SQIVND (reference sequence). Germline trimming cut 5 bases from V and 6 bases from J; bases unmatched to any gene: 7. The CDR3 totals 14 residues. The CDR3 DNA follows: TGTGCCAGTAGTCTTCGACAGGGCGCTCAGCCCCAGCATTTT. It is translated as CASSLRQGAQPQHF. The variable domain in full, completed from reference TRBV19 and TRBJ1-5, reads DGGITQSPKYLFRKEGQNVTLSCEQNLNHDAMYWYRQDPGQGLRLIYYSQIVNDFQKGDIAEGYSVSREKKESFPLTVTSAQKNPTAFYLCASSLRQGAQPQHFGDGTRLSIL.

The chain links TRBV18 to TRBJ2-3; D may be TRBD1 (5 bases). The CDR3 sequence is 17 residues long. V was shortened by 0 bases and J by 2 bases, with 15 bases between the two germline ends. Germline loops: CDR1 KGHSH, CDR2 LQKENI. CDR3 sequence reads: CASSPPATALDTDTQYF. Here the CDR3 DNA reads TGTGCCAGCTCACCACCTGCGACAGCCCTCGACACAGATACGCAGTATTTT.